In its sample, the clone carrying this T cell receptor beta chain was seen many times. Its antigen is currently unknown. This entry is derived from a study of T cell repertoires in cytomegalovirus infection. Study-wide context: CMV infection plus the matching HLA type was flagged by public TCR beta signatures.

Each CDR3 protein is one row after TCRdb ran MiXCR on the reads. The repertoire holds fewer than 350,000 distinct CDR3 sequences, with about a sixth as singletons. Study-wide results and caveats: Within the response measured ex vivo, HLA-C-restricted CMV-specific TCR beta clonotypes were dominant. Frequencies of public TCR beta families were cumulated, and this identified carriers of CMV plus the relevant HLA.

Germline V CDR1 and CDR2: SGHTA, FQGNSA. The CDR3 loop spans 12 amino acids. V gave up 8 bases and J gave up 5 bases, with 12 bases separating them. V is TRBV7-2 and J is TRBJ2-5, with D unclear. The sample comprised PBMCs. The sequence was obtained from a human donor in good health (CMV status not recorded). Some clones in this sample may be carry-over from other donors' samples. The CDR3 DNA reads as TGTGCCAGCGCTCCCCCCCCGGAGACCCAGTACTTC. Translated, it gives CASAPPPETQYF.